This T cell receptor (beta chain) was found in a study of Tregs in tolerant kidney transplant recipients. Across the study: CD4+CD25+CD127- cells came from approximately 3-day belatacept mixed lymphocyte reactions, some with approximately 5-day graft donor restimulation. Antibodies separated recipient from donor cells.

Profiled with immunoSEQ multiplex PCR; TCRdb holds only in-frame clones, not every one. The sample has around 21,000 clones, 50% to 70% seen once. Note on this clone: As yet, its antigen is unknown.

Study observations and caveats: Tregs expanded with activated donor B cells seemed most donor-specific.

V was clipped by 0 bases and J by 0 bases, with 9 bases between them. The CDR3 consists of 16 residues. Germline CDR1 MNHEY, CDR2 SMNVEV (reference sequence). The gene calls are TRBV27 and TRBJ1-3; D unclear. The sample comprised Tregs from blood cultured with allogeneic cells. The clonotype comes from a human donor in good health. The CDR3 bases are TGTGCCAGCAGTTTATCAGTCGTCGGCTCTGGAAACACCATATATTTT. Translating it yields CASSLSVVGSGNTIYF.